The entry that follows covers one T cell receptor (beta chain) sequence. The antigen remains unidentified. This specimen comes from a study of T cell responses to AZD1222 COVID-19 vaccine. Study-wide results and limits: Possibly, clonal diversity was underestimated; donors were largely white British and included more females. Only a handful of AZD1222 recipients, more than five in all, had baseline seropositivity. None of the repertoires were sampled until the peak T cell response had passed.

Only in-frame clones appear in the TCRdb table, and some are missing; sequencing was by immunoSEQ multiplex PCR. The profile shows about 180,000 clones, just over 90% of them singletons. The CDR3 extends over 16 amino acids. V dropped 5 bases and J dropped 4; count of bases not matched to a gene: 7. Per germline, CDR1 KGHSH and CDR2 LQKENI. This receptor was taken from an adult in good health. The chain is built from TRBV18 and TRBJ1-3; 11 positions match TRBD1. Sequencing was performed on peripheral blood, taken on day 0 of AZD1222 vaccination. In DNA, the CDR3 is TGTGCCAGCTCAAGCCGGGACAGGGGGAACGGAAACACCATATATTTT. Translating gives CASSSRDRGNGNTIYF.